This TCR beta chain was captured in a study of blood T cell repertoires in COVID-19. Background on the study: Spain, Italy and the United States supplied samples that represented acute and convalescent COVID-19. In each case, the material was cDNA or gDNA derived from T cells, B-cell-depleted T cells, or PBMCs.

With V trimmed by 6 bases and J by 7 bases, 3 bases remained unmatched. This CDR3 is built from 12 residues. Germline-derived CDR1 and CDR2 are ENHRY and SYGVKD. Under the authors' procedure: Estimates of nucleated cell counts were drawn from the amplification of reference gene primers. Generated by immunoSEQ multiplex PCR, the TCRdb table keeps only in-frame clones and is missing some. That table supplies the V and J calls and clone size; D and trimming were determined from the DNA. The sample consists of around 290,000 clones, about 89% of them appearing once. The chain combines TRBV10-3 with TRBJ2-7; TRBD1 matches at 10 bases. The sequenced sample consisted of peripheral blood. The receptor comes from a man aged 40-49 years with acute or convalescent COVID-19. CDR3 amino acids: CAIRGTGEEQYF. In DNA form, the CDR3 reads TGTGCCATCAGGGGGACAGGGGAAGAGCAGTACTTC.